Below, 12 T cell receptor beta chains from the same sample are listed, as sequenced in a study of T-cell reconstitution after alpha-beta-depleted transplantation in children. The TCRbeta library was prepared with unique molecular identifiers. TCRdb reprocessed the PCR reads via MiXCR and lists one record per CDR3 protein. The sample shows roughly 200,000 distinct CDR3 sequences, 14% to 15% of them seen only once. Sequencing used PBMCs from the stem cell graft donor, obtained from the stem cell graft. The source of these receptors is a human donor who donated a stem cell graft to a child with acute lymphoblastic leukemia.

There are many counts of this clonotype. This chain uses TRBV29-1 with TRBJ2-1, with TRBD2 matching over 7 bases. Germline V CDR1 and CDR2: SQVTM, ANQGSEA. The ends lost 7 bases at V and 0 bases at J; junction bases unmatched: 6. This CDR3 is 14 amino acids long. CDR3 sequence reads: CSAQLARSYNEQFF. CDR3 bases: TGCAGCGCTCAACTAGCGCGCTCCTACAATGAGCAGTTCTTC.

This clonotype appeared many times. This chain links TRBV6-2 or TRBV6-3 with TRBJ2-1; 10 nucleotides align to TRBD1. The CDR3 totals 15 residues. V lost 5 bases, J lost 4 bases, and 5 bases stayed unmatched. Germline V lookup: CDR1 MNHEY, CDR2 SVGEGT. This chain's CDR3 is CASSTRDRGYNEQFF. CDR3 nucleotides: TGTGCCAGCAGTACCCGGGACAGGGGTTACAATGAGCAGTTCTTC.

This clonotype has ten or more counts. The chain links TRBV4-1 to TRBJ2-7; 10 nucleotides line up with TRBD2. Trimming removed 2 bases from V and 5 bases from J; junction bases left unmatched: 9. The germline gives CDR1 MGHRA, CDR2 YSYEKL. This CDR3 region has 16 residues. Written as DNA, the CDR3 is TGCGCCAGCAGCCAAAGTGTGGGGCTAGCGGGAGACGAGCAGTACTTC. The encoded protein is CASSQSVGLAGDEQYF.

This clonotype showed up many times. The chain combines TRBV7-2 with TRBJ2-3; possible D gene TRBD2, 5 bases. CDR1 and CDR2 from the germline V gene are SGHTA and FQGNSA. The V and J ends lost 6 bases and 6 bases respectively, with 13 bases between them. The CDR3 is 13 residues long. CDR3: CASSGMREDTQYF. CDR3 DNA: TGTGCCAGCAGTGGGATGAGGGAGGATACGCAGTATTTT.

In its sample, this clonotype was seen many times. This chain connects TRBV15 to TRBJ2-3; no clear D. Trimming stripped 5 bases from V and 0 bases from J, with 9 bases between. The CDR3 length is 14 residues. Germline CDR1 is LNHNV and CDR2 is YYDKDF (reference sequence). Here the CDR3 DNA reads TGTGCCACCAGCGCCGACCATAGCACAGATACGCAGTATTTT. Its translation: CATSADHSTDTQYF.

The table lists this clonotype with many counts. This rearrangement joins TRBV18 to TRBJ2-7; a weak D match, TRBD2 (7 bases). Germline CDR1 is KGHSH and CDR2 is LQKENI. This CDR3 is built from 15 residues. Trimming removed 3 bases at V and 4 bases at J, with 16 bases between. The CDR3 protein is CASSPPGGVRYEQYF. CDR3 nucleotide sequence: TGTGCCAGCTCACCCCCGGGGGGCGTGAGGTACGAGCAGTACTTC.

This clonotype was detected many times. This chain uses TRBV29-1 with TRBJ2-3; 12 bases align to TRBD2. The germline CDR1 and CDR2 sequences are SQVTM and ANQGSEA. V shed 7 bases and J 4 bases; nucleotides not matched to a gene: 9. The CDR3 sequence is 15 residues long. This chain's CDR3 is CSAVPGLAGADTQYF. The CDR3 DNA follows: TGCAGCGCGGTCCCGGGACTAGCGGGCGCAGATACGCAGTATTTT.

This clonotype showed up just a few times. The V call is TRBV19, the J call TRBJ2-1; D unresolved. The CDR3 sequence is 12 residues long. Trimming took 3 bases from V and 8 from J, leaving 8 bases between them. Germline-derived CDR1 and CDR2 are LNHDA and SQIVND (reference sequence). CDR3 sequence reads: CASSIVGDEQFF. The DNA for the CDR3 is TGTGCCAGTAGTATCGTGGGCGATGAGCAGTTCTTC.

This clonotype was picked up many times. V gene TRBV20-1 combines with J gene TRBJ1-1; 8 bases are shared with TRBD1. This CDR3 has 15 residues. The germline V gene encodes CDR1 DFQATT and CDR2 SNEGSKA (reference sequence). The J segment lost 5 bases and the V segment lost 2 bases, leaving 10 bases of the junction unmatched. This CDR3 is CSARTPGGSGTEAFF. CDR3 bases: TGCAGTGCTAGAACGCCAGGGGGCAGTGGGACTGAAGCTTTCTTT.

This clonotype has ten or more counts. The rearrangement uses TRBV10-3 and TRBJ2-1, with 10 bases fitting TRBD2. The V and J ends lost 6 bases and 4 bases, in that order; junction bases with no gene match: 9. This CDR3 contains 16 residues. Per the germline V gene, CDR1 is ENHRY and CDR2 is SYGVKD. The CDR3 reads CAISVKLAGMYNEQFF. CDR3 DNA: TGTGCCATCAGCGTAAAACTAGCGGGAATGTACAATGAGCAGTTCTTC.

This clonotype was detected many times. The V call is TRBV4-1, the J call TRBJ1-6; TRBD1 is a possible D gene (5 bases). Trimming pared 3 bases from V and 4 bases from J, leaving 13 bases between. The CDR3 sequence is 16 residues long. The germline V gene has CDR1 MGHRA and CDR2 YSYEKL. CDR3 in DNA: TGCGCCAGCAGCCAGTTACGGGCAGGGTATAATTCACCCCTCCACTTT. It encodes CASSQLRAGYNSPLHF.

This clonotype was seen ten or more times. This sequence joins TRBV10-3 and TRBJ2-3, with D possibly being TRBD1 or TRBD2 (5 bases each). The length of the CDR3 is 14 residues. V lost 4 bases to trimming and J lost 2 bases, with 10 bases between them. The V gene's germline CDR1 is ENHRY and CDR2 SYGVKD. For the CDR3, the DNA is TGTGCCATCAGTGTGGGGGTTCTCACAGATACGCAGTATTTT. Amino acid sequence: CAISVGVLTDTQYF.